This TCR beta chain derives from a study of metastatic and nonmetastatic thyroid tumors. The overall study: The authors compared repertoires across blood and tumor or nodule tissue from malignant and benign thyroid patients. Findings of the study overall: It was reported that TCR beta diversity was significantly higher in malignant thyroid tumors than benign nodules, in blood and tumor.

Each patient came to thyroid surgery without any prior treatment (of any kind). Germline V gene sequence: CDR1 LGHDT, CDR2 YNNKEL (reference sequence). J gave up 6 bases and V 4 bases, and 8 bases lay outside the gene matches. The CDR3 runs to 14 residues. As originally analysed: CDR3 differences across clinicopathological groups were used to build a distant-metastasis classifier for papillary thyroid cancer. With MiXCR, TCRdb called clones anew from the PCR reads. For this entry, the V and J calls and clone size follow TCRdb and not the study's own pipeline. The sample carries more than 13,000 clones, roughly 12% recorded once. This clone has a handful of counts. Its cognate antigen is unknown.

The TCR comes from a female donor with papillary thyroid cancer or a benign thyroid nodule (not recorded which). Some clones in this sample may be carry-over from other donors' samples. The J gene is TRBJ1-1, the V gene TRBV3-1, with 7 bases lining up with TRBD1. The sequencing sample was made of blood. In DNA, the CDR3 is TGTGCCAGCAGCCGACAGGGTGATGCTCCTGAAGCTTTCTTT. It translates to CASSRQGDAPEAFF.